Sequencing of this T cell receptor (beta chain) was carried out in a study of CD8 T cells in ankylosing spondylitis. Study findings and constraints: Disease-linked clones reportedly concentrated significantly in matched ankylosing spondylitis synovial fluid. There was a TCR beta motif, made of fewer than 10 highly homologous variants, that appeared characteristic of ankylosing spondylitis blood.

Germline CDR1 reads WNHNN; CDR2 reads SYGVQD (reference sequence). The CDR3 is made up of 13 amino acids. Trimming took 3 bases from V and 2 from J, leaving 7 bases between them. Molecular-barcoded quantitative 5'-RACE produced these TCR beta libraries. TCRdb re-derived calls from the 5' RACE reads in MiXCR, one entry per CDR3 protein. Of about 300,000 distinct CDR3 sequences listed, around a tenth are singletons. This clonotype was observed many times. Its target is unknown. This TCR was sampled from a female donor with ankylosing spondylitis or in good health (not recorded which). This chain connects TRBV10-1 to TRBJ2-5, with D hard to call. The specimen was blood, either unsorted or a sorted T cell fraction (not recorded which). The CDR3 coding sequence is TGCGCCAGCAGTGATCTTAATCAAGAGACCCAGTACTTC. Encoded protein: CASSDLNQETQYF.